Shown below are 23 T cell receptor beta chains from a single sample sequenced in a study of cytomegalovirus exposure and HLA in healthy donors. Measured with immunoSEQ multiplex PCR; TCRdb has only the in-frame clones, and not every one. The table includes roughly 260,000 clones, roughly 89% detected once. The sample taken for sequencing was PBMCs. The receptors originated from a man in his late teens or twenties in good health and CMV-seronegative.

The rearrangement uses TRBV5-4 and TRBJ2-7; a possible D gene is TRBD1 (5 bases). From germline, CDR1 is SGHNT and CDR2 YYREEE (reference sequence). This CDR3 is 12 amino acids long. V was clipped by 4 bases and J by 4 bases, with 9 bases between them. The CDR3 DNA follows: TGTGCCAGCAGCCTCCAGGGTTACGAGCAGTACTTC. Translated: CASSLQGYEQYF.

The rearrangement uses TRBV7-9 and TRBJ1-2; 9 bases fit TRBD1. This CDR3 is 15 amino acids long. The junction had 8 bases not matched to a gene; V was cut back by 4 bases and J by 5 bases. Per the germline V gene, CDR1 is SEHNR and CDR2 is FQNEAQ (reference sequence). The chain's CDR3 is CASSSDRGDKYGYTF. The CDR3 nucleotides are TGTGCCAGCAGCTCAGACAGGGGGGACAAGTATGGCTACACCTTC.

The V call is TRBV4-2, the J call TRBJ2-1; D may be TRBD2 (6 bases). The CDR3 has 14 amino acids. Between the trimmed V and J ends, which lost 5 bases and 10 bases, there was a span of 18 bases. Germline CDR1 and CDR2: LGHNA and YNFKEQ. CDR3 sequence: CASSGRVSGGEQFF. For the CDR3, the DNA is TGTGCCAGCAGCGGCCGGGTATCAGGAGGGGAGCAGTTCTTC.

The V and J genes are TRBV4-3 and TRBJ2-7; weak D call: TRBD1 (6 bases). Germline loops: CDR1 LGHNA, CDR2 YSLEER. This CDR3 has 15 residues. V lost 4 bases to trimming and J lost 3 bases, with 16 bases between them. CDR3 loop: CASSLQTGANYEQYF. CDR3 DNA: TGCGCCAGCAGCCTCCAGACAGGAGCAAACTACGAGCAGTACTTC.

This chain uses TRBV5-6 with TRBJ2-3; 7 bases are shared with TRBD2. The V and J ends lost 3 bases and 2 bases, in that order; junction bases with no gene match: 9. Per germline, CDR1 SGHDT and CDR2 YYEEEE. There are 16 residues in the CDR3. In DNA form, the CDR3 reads TGTGCCAGCAGCTCATCCGGGACTACGTTCACAGATACGCAGTATTTT. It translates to CASSSSGTTFTDTQYF.

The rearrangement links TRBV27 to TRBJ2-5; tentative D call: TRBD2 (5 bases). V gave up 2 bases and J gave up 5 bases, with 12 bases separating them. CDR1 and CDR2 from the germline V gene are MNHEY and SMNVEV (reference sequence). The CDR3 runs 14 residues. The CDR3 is CASSLSSGLETQYF. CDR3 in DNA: TGTGCCAGCAGTTTAAGTTCGGGGTTGGAGACCCAGTACTTC.

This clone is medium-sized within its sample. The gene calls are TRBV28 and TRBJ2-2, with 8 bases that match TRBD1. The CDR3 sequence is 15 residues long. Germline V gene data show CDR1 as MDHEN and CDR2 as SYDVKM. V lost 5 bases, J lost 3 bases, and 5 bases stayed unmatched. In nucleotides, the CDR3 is TGTGCCAGCAGTCCAGGACAGGGTCACACCGGGGAGCTGTTTTTT. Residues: CASSPGQGHTGELFF.

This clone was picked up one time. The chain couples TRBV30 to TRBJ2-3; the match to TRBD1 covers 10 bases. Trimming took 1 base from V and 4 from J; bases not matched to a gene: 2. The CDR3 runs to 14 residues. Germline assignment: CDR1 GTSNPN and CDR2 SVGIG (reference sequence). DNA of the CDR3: TGTGCCTGGAGTGCGGACAGGGGGGCAGATACGCAGTATTTT. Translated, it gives CAWSADRGADTQYF.

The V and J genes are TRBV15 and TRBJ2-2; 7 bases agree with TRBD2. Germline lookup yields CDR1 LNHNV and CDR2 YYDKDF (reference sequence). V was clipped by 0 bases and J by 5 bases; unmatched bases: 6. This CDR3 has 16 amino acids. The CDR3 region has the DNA TGTGCCACCAGCAGAGATGCGGGAGCCACGACCGGGGAGCTGTTTTTT. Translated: CATSRDAGATTGELFF.

The CDR3 coding sequence is TGTGCCAGCAGCCCAACAGGGTCGGGAGAGACCCAGTACTTC. It translates to CASSPTGSGETQYF. The chain is built from TRBV7-2 and TRBJ2-5, with D perhaps TRBD1 (6 bases). This CDR3 contains 14 residues. The ends were cut back, 5 bases at V and 4 bases at J, with 14 bases in the middle. Looked up from germline, CDR1 is SGHTA and CDR2 is FQGNSA. Drawing the rest from reference TRBV7-2 and TRBJ2-5, the complete variable domain is GAGVSQSPSNKVTEKGKDVELRCDPISGHTALYWYRQSLGQGLEFLIYFQGNSAPDKSGLPSDRFSAERTGGSVSTLTIQRTQQEDSAVYLCASSPTGSGETQYFGPGTRLLVL.

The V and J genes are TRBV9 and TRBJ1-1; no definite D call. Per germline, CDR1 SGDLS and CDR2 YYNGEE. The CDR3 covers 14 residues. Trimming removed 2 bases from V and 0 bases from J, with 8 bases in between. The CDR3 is CASSVEAMNTEAFF. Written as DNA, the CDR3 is TGTGCCAGCAGCGTCGAGGCGATGAACACTGAAGCTTTCTTT.

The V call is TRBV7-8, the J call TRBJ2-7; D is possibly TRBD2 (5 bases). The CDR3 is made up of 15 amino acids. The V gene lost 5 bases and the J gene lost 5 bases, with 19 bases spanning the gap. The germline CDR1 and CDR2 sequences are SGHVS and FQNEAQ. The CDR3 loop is CASSTTLGSIDEQYF. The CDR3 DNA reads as TGTGCCAGCAGCACTACCCTGGGGAGTATAGACGAGCAGTACTTC. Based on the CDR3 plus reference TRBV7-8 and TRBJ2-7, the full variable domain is GAGVSQSPRYKVAKRGQDVALRCDPISGHVSLFWYQQALGQGPEFLTYFQNEAQLDKSGLPSDRFFAERPEGSVSTLKIQRTQQEDSAVYLCASSTTLGSIDEQYFGPGTRLTVT.

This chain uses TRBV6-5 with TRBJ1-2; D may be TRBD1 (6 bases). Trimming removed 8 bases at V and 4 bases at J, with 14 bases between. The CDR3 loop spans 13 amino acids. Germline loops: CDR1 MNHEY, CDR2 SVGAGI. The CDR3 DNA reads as TGTGCCAGCGGGAAAAGGGGGTTCTATGGCTACACCTTC. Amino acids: CASGKRGFYGYTF.

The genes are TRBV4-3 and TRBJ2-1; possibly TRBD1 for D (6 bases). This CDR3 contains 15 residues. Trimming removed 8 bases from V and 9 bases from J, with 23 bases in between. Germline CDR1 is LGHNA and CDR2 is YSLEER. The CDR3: CASSAGTPHLSEQFF. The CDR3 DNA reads TGCGCCAGCTCCGCCGGGACACCCCACCTGAGTGAGCAGTTCTTC.

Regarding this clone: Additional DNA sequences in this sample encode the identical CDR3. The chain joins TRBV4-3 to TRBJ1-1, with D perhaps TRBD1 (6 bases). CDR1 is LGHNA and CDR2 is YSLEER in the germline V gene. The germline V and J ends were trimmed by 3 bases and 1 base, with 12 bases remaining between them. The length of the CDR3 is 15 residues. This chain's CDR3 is CASSQEQGRNTEAFF. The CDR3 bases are TGCGCCAGCAGCCAGGAACAGGGTAGGAACACTGAAGCTTTCTTT.

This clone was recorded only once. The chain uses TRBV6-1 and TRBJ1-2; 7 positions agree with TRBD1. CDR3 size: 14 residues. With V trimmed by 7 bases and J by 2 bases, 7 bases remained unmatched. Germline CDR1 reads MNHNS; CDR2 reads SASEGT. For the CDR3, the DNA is TGTGCCAGCACTCCGACAGGGTCGAACTATGGCTACACCTTC. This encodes CASTPTGSNYGYTF.

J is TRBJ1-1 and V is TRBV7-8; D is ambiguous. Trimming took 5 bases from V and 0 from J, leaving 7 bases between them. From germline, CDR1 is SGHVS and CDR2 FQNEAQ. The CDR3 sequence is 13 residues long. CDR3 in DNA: TGTGCCAGCAGCGAAGAGTTGAACACTGAAGCTTTCTTT. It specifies CASSEELNTEAFF.

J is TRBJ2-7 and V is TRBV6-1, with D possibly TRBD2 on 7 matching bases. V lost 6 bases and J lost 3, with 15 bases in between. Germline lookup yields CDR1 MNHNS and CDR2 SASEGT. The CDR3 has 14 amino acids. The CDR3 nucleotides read TGTGCCAGCAGCCGCGGGGGCGGCGGCTACGAGCAGTACTTC. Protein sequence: CASSRGGGGYEQYF.

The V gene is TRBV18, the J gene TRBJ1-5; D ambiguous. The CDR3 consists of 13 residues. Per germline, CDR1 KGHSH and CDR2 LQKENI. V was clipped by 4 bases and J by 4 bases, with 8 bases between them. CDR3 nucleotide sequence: TGTGCCAGCTCACTAGCACAAAATCAGCCCCAGCATTTT. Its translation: CASSLAQNQPQHF.

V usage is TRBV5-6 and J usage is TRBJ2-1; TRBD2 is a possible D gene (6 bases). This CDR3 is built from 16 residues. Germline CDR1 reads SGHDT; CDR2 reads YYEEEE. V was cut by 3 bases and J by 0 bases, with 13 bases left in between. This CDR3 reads CASSSGDSSSYNEQFF. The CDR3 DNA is TGTGCCAGCAGCTCCGGGGACTCGAGCTCCTACAATGAGCAGTTCTTC.

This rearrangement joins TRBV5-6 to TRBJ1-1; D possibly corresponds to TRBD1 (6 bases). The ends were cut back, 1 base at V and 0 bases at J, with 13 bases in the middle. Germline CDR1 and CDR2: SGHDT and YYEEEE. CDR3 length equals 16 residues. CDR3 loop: CASSLSSGTLNTEAFF. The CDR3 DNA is TGTGCCAGCAGCTTGTCCTCCGGGACACTGAACACTGAAGCTTTCTTT. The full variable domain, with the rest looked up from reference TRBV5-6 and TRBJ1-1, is DAGVTQSPTHLIKTRGQQVTLRCSPKSGHDTVSWYQQALGQGPQFIFQYYEEEERQRGNFPDRFSGHQFPNYSSELNVNALLLGDSALYLCASSLSSGTLNTEAFFGQGTRLTVV.

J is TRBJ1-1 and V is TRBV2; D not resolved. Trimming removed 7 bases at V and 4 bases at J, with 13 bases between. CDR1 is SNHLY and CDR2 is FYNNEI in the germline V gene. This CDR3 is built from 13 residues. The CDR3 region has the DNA TGTGCCAGCACCGGCGGGATCGGCACTGAAGCTTTCTTT. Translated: CASTGGIGTEAFF.

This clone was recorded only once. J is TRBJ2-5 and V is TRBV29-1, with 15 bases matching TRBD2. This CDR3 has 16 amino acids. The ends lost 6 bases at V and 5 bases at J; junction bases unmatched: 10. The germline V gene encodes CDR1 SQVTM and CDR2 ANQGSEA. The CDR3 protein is CSVAEGTSGRRETQYF. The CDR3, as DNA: TGCAGCGTGGCTGAAGGGACTAGCGGGAGGCGGGAGACCCAGTACTTC.